Shown below are 4 T cell receptor beta chains from a single sample sequenced in a study of response to subunit inactivated influenza vaccine (dated by TCRdb to the late 2010s). The receptor library was made with RT-PCR. The sequencer listed for this sample is Illumina HiSeq 2500. Clones were called with MiXCR by TCRdb after fastp trimmed the public reads at Q25, and only in-frame beta chains were retained. One record per CDR3 amino acid sequence lists the most common genes and DNA. Recorded for this sample are some 800,000 distinct CDR3 sequences; 21% of them occurred a single time. Together, the top ten hold roughly 10% of the sample. This material consisted of PBMCs from blood, taken 4 to 6 days after vaccination. Receptors originate from a man aged 50-59 years who received an inactivated influenza vaccine. Donor details come from another sample of the same person, matched by shared clones.

V and J are TRBV5-1 and TRBJ2-3, with D unclear. The length of the CDR3 is 14 residues. Trimming left V 4 bases short and J 5 bases short, with 14 bases between. Germline CDR1 is SGHRS and CDR2 is YFSETQ. In DNA, the CDR3 is TGCGCCAGCAGCAGGTTTACCCCTGGAGATACGCAGTATTTT. Its translation: CASSRFTPGDTQYF.

This clonotype has only a few counts. V gene TRBV10-3 combines with J gene TRBJ2-1, with D uncertain. The CDR3 sequence is 14 residues long. V was shortened by 4 bases and J by 5 bases, with 12 bases between the two germline ends. Germline CDR1 and CDR2: ENHRY and SYGVKD. CDR3 DNA: TGTGCCATCAGTGGGTACAGTACCCACAATGAGCAGTTCTTC. It encodes CAISGYSTHNEQFF.

There are a few counts of this clonotype. The rearrangement joins TRBV12-3 or TRBV12-4 to TRBJ2-7; tentatively, D is TRBD1 (5 bases). V was cut by 6 bases and J by 3 bases, with 18 bases left in between. The CDR3 consists of 15 residues. CDR3 in amino acids: CASRAPGSYYYEQYF. In DNA, the CDR3 is TGTGCCAGCAGGGCGCCAGGGTCCTACTACTACGAGCAGTACTTC.

This clonotype was seen at least ten times. This chain connects TRBV5-6 to TRBJ2-5, with 13 nucleotides matching TRBD2. There are 16 residues in the CDR3. V lost 6 bases, J lost 4 bases, and 9 bases stayed unmatched. From germline, CDR1 is SGHDT and CDR2 YYEEEE. CDR3 region: CASNKPGTSGTETQYF. CDR3 bases: TGTGCCAGCAACAAACCCGGGACTAGCGGGACAGAGACCCAGTACTTC.